These 3 T cell receptor beta chains were all obtained from the same sample, sequenced in a study of breast tumors, draining lymph nodes, adjacent tissues. Each CDR3 protein gets one entry after TCRdb re-called the multiplex PCR reads with MiXCR. The sample lists about 170,000 distinct CDR3 sequences, roughly a third seen once, with 3% to 4% in the top ten. Axillary draining lymph nodes of breast cancer patients supplied the node samples. The sample taken for sequencing was axillary lymph node tissue. The receptors stem from a female donor with breast cancer. Some clones in this sample may be carry-over from other donors' samples.

The CDR3 region is CASSLWAGRGTDTQYF. The CDR3 region has the DNA TGTGCCAGCAGTTTATGGGCCGGACGAGGCACAGATACGCAGTATTTT. The chain combines TRBV12-3 or TRBV12-4 with TRBJ2-3; no clear D gene. Trimming removed 2 bases from V and 1 base from J, with 13 bases in between. CDR3 length: 16 amino acids.

Concerning this clonotype itself: With a much larger clone just one base away, this may be a read error. The CDR3 does not end in the conserved phenylalanine or tryptophan, so this is likely a read error. The chain employs TRBV18 and TRBJ2-3, with 12 bases that match TRBD2. CDR1 KGHSH and CDR2 LQKENI come from the germline V gene. The length of the CDR3 is 15 residues. V shed 8 bases, J shed 6 bases, and the junction held 9 bases outside the gene matches. CDR3 sequence: CASRKTSGRGDTQYS. Here the CDR3 DNA reads TGTGCCAGCCGAAAGACTAGCGGGAGAGGTGATACGCAGTATTCT.

This clonotype was recorded many times. The V and J genes are TRBV19 and TRBJ1-4; 8 nucleotides align to TRBD1. Germline V CDR1 and CDR2: LNHDA, SQIVND (reference sequence). The trim removed 5 bases at V and 1 base at J, leaving 6 bases unmatched. The CDR3 covers 16 residues. This chain's CDR3 is CASSQSTGGTNEKLFF. Here the CDR3 DNA reads TGTGCCAGTAGTCAGAGTACAGGGGGAACTAATGAAAAACTGTTTTTT.